These 14 T cell receptor beta chains were all obtained from the same sample, sequenced in a study of shared clonotypes between healthy human individuals. Sequenced by immunoSEQ multiplex PCR; TCRdb stores in-frame clones only, minus some. The sample carries 2 million to 2.5 million clones, about nine tenths recorded once. Specimen: naive CD4+ T cells from PBMCs. Subset: CD45RA+ positively selected. The receptor set was obtained from a man between 18 and 29 years old in good health. Some clones in this sample may be carry-over from other donors' samples.

The gene calls are TRBV7-9 and TRBJ1-4; TRBD1 matches at 9 bases. The germline V gene has CDR1 SEHNR and CDR2 FQNEAQ (reference sequence). This CDR3 has 15 residues. Trimming took 1 base from V and 3 from J; bases not matched to a gene: 0. Written as DNA, the CDR3 is TGTGCCAGCAGCTTAGGACAGGGGGCTAATGAAAAACTGTTTTTT. Amino acids: CASSLGQGANEKLFF. Full variable domain (missing parts from reference TRBV7-9 and TRBJ1-4): DTGVSQNPRHKITKRGQNVTFRCDPISEHNRLYWYRQTLGQGPEFLTYFQNEAQLEKSRLLSDRFSAERPKGSFSTLEIQRTEQGDSAMYLCASSLGQGANEKLFFGSGTQLSVL.

The rearrangement joins TRBV25-1 to TRBJ1-4; TRBD1 matches 9 bases. Per the germline V gene, CDR1 is MGHDK and CDR2 is SYGVNS. The length of the CDR3 is 15 residues. The ends lost 1 base at V and 7 bases at J; junction bases unmatched: 4. The CDR3 loop reads CASSEWGQGGEKLFF. CDR3 sequence (DNA): TGTGCCAGCAGTGAATGGGGACAGGGAGGTGAAAAACTGTTTTTT.

The chain employs TRBV6-5 and TRBJ1-2; 7 nucleotides match TRBD1. CDR3 length: 14 residues. After removal of 3 bases from V and 4 bases from J, the junction contained 5 bases not matched to a gene. CDR1 and CDR2 (germline): MNHEY, SVGAGI. CDR3: CASSYNTGVYGYTF. The CDR3 DNA follows: TGTGCCAGCAGTTATAACACAGGGGTCTATGGCTACACCTTC.

This rearrangement joins TRBV5-1 to TRBJ2-1; D may match TRBD1 or TRBD2 (5 bases each). The CDR3 covers 17 residues. V lost 0 bases, J lost 5 bases, and 18 bases lay in between. Germline values: CDR1 SGHRS, CDR2 YFSETQ. CDR3 protein: CASSLGSVGDADNEQFF. In nucleotides, the CDR3 is TGCGCCAGCAGCTTGGGGTCCGTGGGGGACGCCGACAATGAGCAGTTCTTC.

The chain couples TRBV28 to TRBJ2-3; D is uncertain. V lost 10 bases, J lost 0 bases, and 23 bases lay in between. The CDR3 is made up of 17 amino acids. The germline CDR1 and CDR2 sequences are MDHEN and SYDVKM. The CDR3 loop reads CATSKFSGGKSTDTQYF. CDR3 DNA sequence: TGTGCCACCTCAAAGTTTAGTGGCGGAAAAAGCACAGATACGCAGTATTTT.

J is TRBJ1-2 and V is TRBV28, with D uncertain. Germline CDR1 reads MDHEN; CDR2 reads SYDVKM. The CDR3 has 15 amino acids. Trimming cost V 7 bases and J 0 bases, with 15 bases left between them. The DNA for the CDR3 is TGTGCCAGCACTCGCCCCGGTACCTCTAACTATGGCTACACCTTC. Translation gives CASTRPGTSNYGYTF.

The chain links TRBV2 to TRBJ2-5; 7 nucleotides match TRBD1. Germline CDR1 and CDR2: SNHLY and FYNNEI. This CDR3 is 10 amino acids long. The ends lost 11 bases at V and 6 bases at J; junction bases unmatched: 3. CDR3 coding DNA: TGTGCCTCAGGGGGTAAGACCCAGTACTTC. This sequence encodes CASGGKTQYF.

The rearrangement uses TRBV7-2 and TRBJ2-5; TRBD1 aligns across 10 bases. The length of the CDR3 is 17 residues. Per germline, CDR1 SGHTA and CDR2 FQGNSA. Trimming removed 3 bases from V and 4 bases from J; junction bases left unmatched: 11. The CDR3 spells CASSFASTGGAGETQYF. CDR3 coding DNA: TGTGCCAGCAGCTTCGCGTCGACAGGGGGCGCGGGAGAGACCCAGTACTTC.

The chain employs TRBV7-2 and TRBJ2-5; possibly TRBD1 or TRBD2 for D (6 bases each). Gene TRBJ2-7 matches the end of the DNA better, so the J call may be wrong. The V gene's germline CDR1 is SGHTA and CDR2 FQGNSA. The CDR3 has 15 amino acids. The CDR3 region is CASSLVTRGAYEQYF. In nucleotides, the CDR3 is TGTGCCAGCAGCTTAGTAACTAGGGGGGCCTACGAGCAGTACTTC.

The gene calls are TRBV4-3 and TRBJ1-2, with 8 nucleotides matching TRBD1. The CDR3 length is 15 residues. J lost 5 bases, V lost 4 bases, and 9 bases had no gene match. The germline V gene has CDR1 LGHNA and CDR2 YSLEER. CDR3 sequence (DNA): TGCGCCAGCAGCCCTCGGACAGGGAGCCTATATGGCTACACCTTC. Translation gives CASSPRTGSLYGYTF.

In DNA form, the CDR3 reads TGCAGCGTTTCACGGCGTACCGGGGAGCTGTTTTTT. As protein: CSVSRRTGELFF. The chain employs TRBV29-1 and TRBJ2-2; D unclear. In germline, CDR1 is SQVTM, CDR2 ANQGSEA. The CDR3 has 12 residues. Trimming stripped 5 bases from V and 5 bases from J, with 9 bases between.

The chain employs TRBV5-1 and TRBJ2-7; D ambiguous. Looked up from germline, CDR1 is SGHRS and CDR2 is YFSETQ. Trimming left V 2 bases short and J 1 base short, with 7 bases between. This CDR3 contains 13 residues. CDR3 sequence reads: CASSFDGSYEQYF. CDR3 nucleotides: TGCGCCAGCAGCTTCGACGGATCCTACGAGCAGTACTTC. Drawing the rest from reference TRBV5-1 and TRBJ2-7, the complete variable domain is KAGVTQTPRYLIKTRGQQVTLSCSPISGHRSVSWYQQTPGQGLQFLFEYFSETQRNKGNFPGRFSGRQFSNSRSEMNVSTLELGDSALYLCASSFDGSYEQYFGPGTRLTVT.

This clone was seen only once. The V and J genes are TRBV9 and TRBJ2-5; 7 positions match TRBD1. This CDR3 has 15 amino acids. Trimming took 6 bases from V and 5 from J; bases not matched to a gene: 13. Germline assignment: CDR1 SGDLS and CDR2 YYNGEE. CDR3 amino acids: CASTRRDSFRETQYF. In nucleotides, the CDR3 is TGTGCCAGCACCAGAAGGGACAGCTTTCGCGAGACCCAGTACTTC.

Remarks on this clone: Different DNA sequences within this sample yield the same CDR3. This chain links TRBV7-2 with TRBJ1-1; D gene unclear. Trimming took off 2 bases at V and 2 bases at J, with 6 bases between the two ends. Germline V gene sequence: CDR1 SGHTA, CDR2 FQGNSA. This CDR3 region has 13 residues. The CDR3 region is CASSLRSNTEAFF. The CDR3 nucleotides are TGTGCCAGCAGCTTAAGGTCAAACACTGAAGCTTTCTTT.